The next 7 T cell receptor beta chains were all read from a single sample in a study of shared clonotypes between healthy human individuals. Using immunoSEQ multiplex PCR, the repertoire was profiled, and TCRdb retains in-frame clones only, with some absent. Among about 490,000 clones, around 80% were seen once, and the ten largest hold approximately 12%. Specimen: PBMCs. The receptors stem from a woman between 35 and 50 years old in good health. Some clones in this sample may be carry-over from other donors' samples.

This clone was recorded a few times. This chain links TRBV7-9 with TRBJ1-5; possibly TRBD1 for D (5 bases). Per germline, CDR1 SEHNR and CDR2 FQNEAQ (reference sequence). The CDR3 extends over 14 amino acids. Between the trimmed V and J ends, which lost 1 base and 7 bases, there was a span of 11 bases. CDR3 residues: CASSLGGGGQPQHF. The CDR3 nucleotides read TGTGCCAGCAGCTTAGGGGGCGGCGGACAGCCCCAGCATTTT.

The CDR3 sequence is CASRIRQGENYEQFF. The CDR3 DNA reads TGTGCCAGCAGAATCCGACAGGGGGAAAATTATGAGCAGTTCTTC. This chain connects TRBV25-1 to TRBJ2-1; TRBD1 matches at 9 bases. Germline V lookup: CDR1 MGHDK, CDR2 SYGVNS. CDR3 size: 15 residues. V lost 6 bases to trimming and J lost 8 bases; unmatched junction nucleotides: 11.

The sample holds one count of this clone. The chain carries TRBV28 and TRBJ1-5; D is ambiguous. This CDR3 spans 14 amino acids. Germline CDR1 and CDR2: MDHEN and SYDVKM. Deletions cut 2 bases from V and 4 bases from J, with 9 bases between. The CDR3 DNA is TGTGCCAGCAGTTTACGGCTATCAAATCAGCCCCAGCATTTT. Its protein product is CASSLRLSNQPQHF.

This clone came up once. The chain's CDR3 is CASSGRDRVPDTQYF. The CDR3 region has the DNA TGTGCCAGCAGTGGCCGGGACAGGGTACCAGATACGCAGTATTTT. The chain employs TRBV6-5 and TRBJ2-3, with 9 bases fitting TRBD1. Germline V gene data show CDR1 as MNHEY and CDR2 as SVGAGI. V trimming: 5 bases; J trimming: 4 bases; junction bases outside the gene matches: 7. There are 15 residues in the CDR3.

The V gene is TRBV6-5, the J gene TRBJ1-2; no reliable D call. CDR1 MNHEY and CDR2 SVGAGI come from the germline V gene. The CDR3 runs 15 residues. The V end lost 6 bases, the J end lost 1 base, and 15 bases lay between the germline ends. The CDR3: CASRRPMDGNYGYTF. CDR3 DNA: TGTGCCAGCAGGAGACCTATGGACGGTAACTATGGCTACACCTTC.

The gene calls are TRBV12-5 and TRBJ1-2; 10 bases line up with TRBD1. This CDR3 has 14 amino acids. V was clipped by 2 bases and J by 6 bases; unmatched bases: 3. The V gene's germline CDR1 is LGHNT and CDR2 FRNRAP. CDR3 region: CASGLPGTGDGYTF. DNA of the CDR3: TGTGCTAGTGGTTTGCCAGGGACAGGGGATGGCTACACCTTC.

This clone was counted a few times. Different DNA sequences within this sample yield the same CDR3. This chain joins TRBV27 and TRBJ1-1; a possible D gene is TRBD1 (5 bases). Germline V gene lookup returns CDR1 MNHEY and CDR2 SMNVEV (reference sequence). The CDR3 spans 14 residues. V was cut by 5 bases and J by 1 base, with 11 bases left in between. As DNA, the CDR3 is TGTGCCAGCAGTCCGGGGACGGCGAACACTGAAGCTTTCTTT. Its translation is CASSPGTANTEAFF.